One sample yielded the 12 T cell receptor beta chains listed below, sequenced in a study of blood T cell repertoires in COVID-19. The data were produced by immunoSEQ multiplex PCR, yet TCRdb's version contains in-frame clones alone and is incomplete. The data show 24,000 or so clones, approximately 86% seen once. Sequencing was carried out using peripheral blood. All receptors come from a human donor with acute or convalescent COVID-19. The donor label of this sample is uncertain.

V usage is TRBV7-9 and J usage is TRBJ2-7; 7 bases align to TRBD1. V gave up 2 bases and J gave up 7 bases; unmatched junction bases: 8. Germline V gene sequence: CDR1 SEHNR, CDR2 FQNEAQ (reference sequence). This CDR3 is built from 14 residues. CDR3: CASSLTEGALEQYF. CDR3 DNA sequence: TGTGCCAGCAGCTTAACCGAGGGGGCGCTTGAGCAGTACTTC.

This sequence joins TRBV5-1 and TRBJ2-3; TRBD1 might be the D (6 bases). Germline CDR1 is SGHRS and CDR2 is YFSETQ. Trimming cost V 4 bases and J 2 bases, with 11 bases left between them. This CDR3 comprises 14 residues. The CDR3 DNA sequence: TGCGCCAGCAGCCCTCCAGGGGTCACAGATACGCAGTATTTT. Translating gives CASSPPGVTDTQYF. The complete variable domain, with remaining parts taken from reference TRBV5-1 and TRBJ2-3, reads KAGVTQTPRYLIKTRGQQVTLSCSPISGHRSVSWYQQTPGQGLQFLFEYFSETQRNKGNFPGRFSGRQFSNSRSEMNVSTLELGDSALYLCASSPPGVTDTQYFGPGTRLTVL.

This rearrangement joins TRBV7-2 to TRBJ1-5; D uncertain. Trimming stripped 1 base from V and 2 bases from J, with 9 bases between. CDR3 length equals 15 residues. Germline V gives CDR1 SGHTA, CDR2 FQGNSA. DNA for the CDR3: TGTGCCAGCAGCTTAGGATCCTCGGGCAATCAGCCCCAGCATTTT. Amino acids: CASSLGSSGNQPQHF. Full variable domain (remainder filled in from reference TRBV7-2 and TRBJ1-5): GAGVSQSPSNKVTEKGKDVELRCDPISGHTALYWYRQSLGQGLEFLIYFQGNSAPDKSGLPSDRFSAERTGGSVSTLTIQRTQQEDSAVYLCASSLGSSGNQPQHFGDGTRLSIL.

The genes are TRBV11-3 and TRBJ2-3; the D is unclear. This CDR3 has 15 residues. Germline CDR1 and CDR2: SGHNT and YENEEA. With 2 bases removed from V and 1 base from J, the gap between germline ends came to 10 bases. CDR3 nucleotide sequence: TGTGCCAGCAGCTTATCCGCCGCGGGCACAGATACGCAGTATTTT. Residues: CASSLSAAGTDTQYF.

The CDR3 region is CASSLAGADNQPQHF. CDR3 nucleotides: TGTGCCAGCAGCTTAGCGGGGGCAGATAATCAGCCCCAGCATTTT. The V gene is TRBV7-9, the J gene TRBJ1-5; tentative D call: TRBD1 (6 bases). Germline CDR1 is SEHNR and CDR2 is FQNEAQ (reference sequence). The CDR3 is made up of 15 amino acids. Trimming pared 0 bases from V and 4 bases from J, leaving 10 bases between.

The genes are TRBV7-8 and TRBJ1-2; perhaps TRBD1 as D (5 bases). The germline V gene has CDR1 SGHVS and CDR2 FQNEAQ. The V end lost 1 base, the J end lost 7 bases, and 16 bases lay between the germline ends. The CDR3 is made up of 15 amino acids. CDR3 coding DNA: TGTGCCAGCAGCTTAGTGGGGGGGACTTACGTTGGCTACACCTTC. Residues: CASSLVGGTYVGYTF. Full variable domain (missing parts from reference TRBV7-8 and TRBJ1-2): GAGVSQSPRYKVAKRGQDVALRCDPISGHVSLFWYQQALGQGPEFLTYFQNEAQLDKSGLPSDRFFAERPEGSVSTLKIQRTQQEDSAVYLCASSLVGGTYVGYTFGSGTRLTVV.

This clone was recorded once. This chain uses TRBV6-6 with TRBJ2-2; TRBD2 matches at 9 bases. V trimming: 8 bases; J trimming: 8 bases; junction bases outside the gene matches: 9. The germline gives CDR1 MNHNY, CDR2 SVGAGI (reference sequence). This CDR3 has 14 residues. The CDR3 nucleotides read TGTGCCAGCGGTCCTAGCGGGAAGGGAGGGGAGCTGTTTTTT. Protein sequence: CASGPSGKGGELFF.

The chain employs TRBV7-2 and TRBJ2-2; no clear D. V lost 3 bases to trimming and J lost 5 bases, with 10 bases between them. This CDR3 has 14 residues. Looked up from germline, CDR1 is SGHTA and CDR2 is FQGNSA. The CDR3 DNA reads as TGTGCCAGCAGCTTTCTGGCCCCTACCGGGGAGCTGTTTTTT. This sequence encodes CASSFLAPTGELFF.

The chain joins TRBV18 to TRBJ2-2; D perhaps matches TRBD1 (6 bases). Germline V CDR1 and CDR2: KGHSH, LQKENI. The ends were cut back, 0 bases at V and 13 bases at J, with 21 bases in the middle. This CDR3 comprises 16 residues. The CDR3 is CASSPPVRQGTGWLFF. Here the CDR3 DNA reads TGTGCCAGCTCACCACCCGTTCGGCAGGGGACGGGATGGCTGTTTTTT.

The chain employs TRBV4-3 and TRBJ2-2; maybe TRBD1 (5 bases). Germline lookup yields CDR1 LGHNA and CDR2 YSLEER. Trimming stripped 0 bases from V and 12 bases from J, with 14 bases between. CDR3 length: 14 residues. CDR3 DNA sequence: TGCGCCAGCAGCCAAGATCTACAGGCCCCCCAGCTGTTTTTT. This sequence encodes CASSQDLQAPQLFF.

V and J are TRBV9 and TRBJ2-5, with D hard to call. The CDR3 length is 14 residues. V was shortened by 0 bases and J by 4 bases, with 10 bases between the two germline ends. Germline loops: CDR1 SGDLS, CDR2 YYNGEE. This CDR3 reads CASSVGGATETQYF. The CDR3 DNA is TGTGCCAGCAGCGTAGGCGGCGCGACAGAGACCCAGTACTTC.

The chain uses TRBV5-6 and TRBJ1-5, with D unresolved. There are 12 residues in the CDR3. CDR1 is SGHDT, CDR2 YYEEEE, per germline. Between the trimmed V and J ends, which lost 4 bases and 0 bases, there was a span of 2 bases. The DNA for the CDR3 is TGTGCCAGCAGCCATAGCAATCAGCCCCAGCATTTT. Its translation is CASSHSNQPQHF.